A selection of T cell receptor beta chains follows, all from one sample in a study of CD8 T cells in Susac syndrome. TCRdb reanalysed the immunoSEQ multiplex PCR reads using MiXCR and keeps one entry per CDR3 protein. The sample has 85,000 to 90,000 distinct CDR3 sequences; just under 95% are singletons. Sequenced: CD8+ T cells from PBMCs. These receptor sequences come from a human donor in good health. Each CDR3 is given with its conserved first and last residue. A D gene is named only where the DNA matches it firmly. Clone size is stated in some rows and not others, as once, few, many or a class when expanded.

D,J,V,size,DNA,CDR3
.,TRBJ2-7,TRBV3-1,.,TGTGCCAGCAGCCAATTCAGGACTGTGCGATACGAGCAGTACTTC,CASSQFRTVRYEQYF
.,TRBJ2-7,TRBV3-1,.,TGTGCCAGCAGCCAAGATCCCTCTAGCTCCTACGAGCAGTACTTC,CASSQDPSSSYEQYF
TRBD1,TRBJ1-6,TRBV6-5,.,TGTGCCAGCAGATGGGACAGCGACAATTCACCCCTCCACTTT,CASRWDSDNSPLHF
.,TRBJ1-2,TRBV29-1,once,TGCAGCGTTGAAGAGGGGCAGGGATCAAACTATGGCTACACCTTC,CSVEEGQGSNYGYTF
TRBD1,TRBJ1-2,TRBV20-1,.,TGCAGTGCTAGAGATGACGAGGGGACAGGGGGCCTCGGCTACACCTTC,CSARDDEGTGGLGYTF
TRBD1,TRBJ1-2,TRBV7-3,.,TGTGCCAGCAGCTTAAACCCGACAGGGGCTTATAACTATGGCTACACCTTC,CASSLNPTGAYNYGYTF
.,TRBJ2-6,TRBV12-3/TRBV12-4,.,TGTGCCAGCAGTTTAGCAGGGGCTGGGGCCAACGTCCTGACTTTC,CASSLAGAGANVLTF
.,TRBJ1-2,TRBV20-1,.,TGCAGTGCTAGAGCCCGGGGCCCATATGGGGGCTACACCTTC,CSARARGPYGGYTF
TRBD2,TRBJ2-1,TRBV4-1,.,TGCGCCAGCAGCCAAGAAATTGTCCTTCAGCGGGGGGACTACAATGAGCAGTTCTTC,CASSQEIVLQRGDYNEQFF
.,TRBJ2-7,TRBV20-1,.,TGCAGTGCTAGATCGGTTGAGGGGTACCACGAGCAGTACTTC,CSARSVEGYHEQYF